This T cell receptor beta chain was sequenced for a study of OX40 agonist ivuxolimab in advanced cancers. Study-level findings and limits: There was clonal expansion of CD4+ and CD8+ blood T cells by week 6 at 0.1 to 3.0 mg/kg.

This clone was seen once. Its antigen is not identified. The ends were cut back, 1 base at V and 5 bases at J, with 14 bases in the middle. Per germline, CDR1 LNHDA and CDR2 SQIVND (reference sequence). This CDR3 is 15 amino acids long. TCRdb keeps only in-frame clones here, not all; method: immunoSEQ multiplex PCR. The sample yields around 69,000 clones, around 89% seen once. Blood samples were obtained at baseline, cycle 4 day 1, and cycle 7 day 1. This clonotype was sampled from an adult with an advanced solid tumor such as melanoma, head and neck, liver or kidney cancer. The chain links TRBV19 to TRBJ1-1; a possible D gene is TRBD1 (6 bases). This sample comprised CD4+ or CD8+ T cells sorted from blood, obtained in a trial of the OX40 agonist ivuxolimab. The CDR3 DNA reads TGTGCCAGTAGTATAGGACAGGAGGGGGGAACTGAAGCTTTCTTT. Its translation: CASSIGQEGGTEAFF.